A selection of T cell receptor beta chains follows, all from one sample in a study of blood T cell repertoires in COVID-19. Using immunoSEQ multiplex PCR, the repertoire was profiled, and TCRdb retains in-frame clones only, with some absent. The profile shows tens of thousands of clones, 70% to 90% of them singletons. The material sequenced was peripheral blood. Receptors were obtained from a man aged 50 to 59 with acute or convalescent COVID-19. The CDR3 runs from the conserved cysteine through the conserved F or W. D genes are given only for firm matches. Clone sizes are given selectively: once, few, many, or a class where the clone is expanded.

j_call v_call clone_size d_call cdr3_aa cdr3_nt
TRBJ2-3 TRBV3-1/TRBV3-2 . . CASEGFADTQYF TGTGCCAGCGAGGGCTTCGCAGATACGCAGTATTTT
TRBJ1-2 TRBV19 . . CASSITGSVYGYTF TGTGCCAGTAGTATAACAGGGTCAGTCTATGGCTACACCTTC
TRBJ2-3 TRBV12-3/TRBV12-4 . . CASSPGADTQYF TGTGCCAGCAGTCCGGGAGCAGATACGCAGTATTTT
TRBJ1-4 TRBV29-1 few TRBD1 CSVDEGQGRSNEKLFF TGCAGCGTCGATGAGGGACAGGGGAGGTCTAATGAAAAACTGTTTTTT
TRBJ1-2 TRBV9 . . CASSVAGYYGYTF TGTGCCAGCAGCGTAGCGGGGTACTATGGCTACACCTTC
TRBJ1-5 TRBV7-6 once . CASSLALGRGINQPQHF TGTGCCAGCAGCTTAGCGCTGGGGCGGGGAATCAATCAGCCCCAGCATTTT
TRBJ1-2 TRBV3-1/TRBV3-2 . TRBD1 CASSQQAGGNYGYTF TGTGCCAGCAGCCAGCAGGCAGGGGGAAACTATGGCTACACCTTC
TRBJ1-6 TRBV4-1 . . CASSQEGGQGGSPLHF TGCGCCAGCAGCCAAGAAGGTGGGCAGGGCGGCTCACCCCTCCACTTT
TRBJ2-1 TRBV5-6 . TRBD2 CASRRGRGGSNEQFF TGTGCCAGCAGGAGGGGACGGGGAGGGTCCAATGAGCAGTTCTTC
TRBJ1-1 TRBV24-1 . TRBD1 CATSPPDRAEAFF TGTGCCACCAGCCCACCGGACAGGGCTGAAGCTTTCTTT
TRBJ1-6 TRBV3-1/TRBV3-2 . TRBD1 CASSLVDRGRYNSPLHF TGTGCCAGCAGCCTGGTGGACAGGGGTAGGTATAATTCACCCCTCCACTTT
TRBJ1-1 TRBV6-5 . TRBD1 CAIDRGGGNTEAFF TGTGCCATCGACAGGGGAGGGGGGAACACTGAAGCTTTCTTT
TRBJ1-1 TRBV6-2/TRBV6-3 . TRBD1 CASSLSGYRGPRDTEAFF TGTGCCAGCAGTTTATCGGGTTACAGGGGGCCGAGGGACACTGAAGCTTTCTTT
TRBJ1-2 TRBV7-9 . . CASSLGSGLGGYGYTF TGTGCCAGCAGCTTAGGATCCGGCTTGGGGGGCTATGGCTACACCTTC
TRBJ1-6 TRBV10-3 . . CAISESRKGDNSPLHF TGTGCCATCAGTGAGTCGCGAAAAGGAGATAATTCACCCCTCCACTTT
TRBJ1-5 TRBV28 . . CASSPPGQPQHF TGTGCCAGCAGTCCTCCCGGGCAGCCCCAGCATTTT
TRBJ1-1 TRBV5-1 . TRBD1 CASSLPDRVNTEAFF TGCGCCAGCAGCTTGCCGGACAGGGTGAACACTGAAGCTTTCTTT
TRBJ2-2 TRBV6-2/TRBV6-3 . TRBD1 CASSGQGRTGELFF TGTGCCAGCAGTGGACAGGGTCGCACCGGGGAGCTGTTTTTT
TRBJ2-1 TRBV3-1/TRBV3-2 . TRBD2 CASSLSGGAVDEQFF TGTGCCAGCAGCCTTAGCGGGGGGGCCGTTGATGAGCAGTTCTTC
TRBJ2-5 TRBV6-5 . . CASRSAETQYF TGTGCCAGCAGGTCCGCGGAGACCCAGTACTTC
TRBJ1-2 TRBV3-1/TRBV3-2 few . CASSPNQGIYGYTF TGTGCCAGCAGCCCCAATCAGGGGATCTATGGCTACACCTTC
TRBJ1-1 TRBV28 . . CASSFLNSFATEAFF TGTGCCAGCAGTTTCCTAAACAGTTTCGCCACTGAAGCTTTCTTT
TRBJ2-7 TRBV28 . . CASKANSGDYYEQYF TGTGCCTCCAAGGCGAATAGCGGCGATTACTACGAGCAGTACTTC